Below, 16 T cell receptor beta chains from the same sample are listed, as sequenced in a study of metastatic and nonmetastatic thyroid tumors. All patients were untreated before thyroid surgery. TCRdb recomputed clones from the PCR reads via MiXCR. This sample has about 16,000 clones; under 35% occur once, and the top ten carry roughly 14%. The sample taken for sequencing was adjacent normal tissue. Receptors originate from a female donor with papillary thyroid cancer or a benign thyroid nodule (not recorded which). Some clones in this sample may be carry-over from other donors' samples.

V and J are TRBV6-1 and TRBJ2-1, with 14 positions matching TRBD2. J lost 8 bases, V lost 6 bases, and 9 bases had no gene match. Per germline, CDR1 MNHNS and CDR2 SASEGT. This CDR3 has 16 amino acids. The CDR3: CASSRGLAGVMYEQFF. The CDR3 coding sequence is TGTGCCAGCAGCCGGGGACTAGCGGGAGTTATGTATGAGCAGTTCTTC.

This clone was seen a handful of times. This rearrangement joins TRBV5-6 to TRBJ2-5, with a weak D call TRBD1 (6 bases). CDR1 and CDR2 from the germline V gene are SGHDT and YYEEEE. The V end was cut by 4 bases, the J end by 5 bases, with 21 bases between. The CDR3 contains 16 residues. The CDR3 sequence is CASSLNLQGVEETQYF. The CDR3 bases are TGTGCCAGCAGCCTAAACCTACAGGGCGTAGAGGAGACCCAGTACTTC.

This clone is medium-sized by share. V gene TRBV12-3 or TRBV12-4 combines with J gene TRBJ1-1, with 8 nucleotides matching TRBD1. CDR3 length: 16 amino acids. V gave up 5 bases and J gave up 1 base; unmatched junction bases: 9. In DNA, the CDR3 is TGTGCCAGCAGTACTCGGACAGGGCCGCGGAACACTGAAGCTTTCTTT. This codes for CASSTRTGPRNTEAFF.

There are many counts of this clone. The chain joins TRBV6-1 to TRBJ2-2; 9 bases map to TRBD1. J lost 7 bases, V lost 2 bases, and 8 bases had no gene match. Per germline, CDR1 MNHNS and CDR2 SASEGT. The CDR3 is 16 amino acids. The chain's CDR3 is CASSEPPGQGLGELFF. The DNA for the CDR3 is TGTGCCAGCAGTGAACCTCCGGGACAGGGACTCGGGGAGCTGTTTTTT.

This clone was counted many times. The V gene is TRBV2, the J gene TRBJ2-1, with TRBD2 matching over 13 bases. The CDR3 loop spans 15 amino acids. CDR1 and CDR2 (germline): SNHLY, FYNNEI. J lost 8 bases, V lost 4 bases, and 5 bases had no gene match. As DNA, the CDR3 is TGTGCCAGCAGTGGGACTAGCGGGAGATTCGATGAGCAGTTCTTC. Translation gives CASSGTSGRFDEQFF.

V and J are TRBV18 and TRBJ1-2, with D maybe TRBD1 (6 bases). CDR3 length: 15 residues. The germline gives CDR1 KGHSH, CDR2 LQKENI. The V and J ends lost 2 bases and 8 bases respectively, with 18 bases between them. The CDR3 spells CASSPYITGQEGYTF. CDR3 coding DNA: TGTGCCAGCTCACCATATATAACGGGACAAGAGGGCTACACCTTC.

The genes are TRBV20-1 and TRBJ2-1; 13 positions match TRBD2. Germline assignment: CDR1 DFQATT and CDR2 SNEGSKA (reference sequence). After removal of 1 base from V and 4 bases from J, the junction contained 4 bases not matched to a gene. This CDR3 is built from 16 residues. The CDR3, as DNA: TGCAGTGCTAGAGCCCCGGGACTAGCGGGATACAATGAGCAGTTCTTC. It is translated as CSARAPGLAGYNEQFF.

In its sample, this clone is large. The chain recombines TRBV6-1 with TRBJ2-2, with D possibly TRBD2 on 6 matching bases. The CDR3 covers 15 residues. Germline V gene data show CDR1 as MNHNS and CDR2 as SASEGT. V lost 3 bases to trimming and J lost 1 base, with 9 bases between them. CDR3 nucleotides: TGTGCCAGCAGTGACTTCGGGGGGAACACCGGGGAGCTGTTTTTT. It codes for CASSDFGGNTGELFF.

This clone was seen a handful of times. The V and J genes are TRBV6-2 or TRBV6-3 and TRBJ2-7; D is uncertain. V gave up 0 bases and J gave up 12 bases, with 6 bases separating them. CDR3 length: 10 amino acids. CDR1 is MNHEY, CDR2 SVGEGT, per germline. The CDR3 sequence is CASSYSKLYF. DNA for the CDR3: TGTGCCAGCAGTTACTCGAAGCTGTACTTC.

This clone showed up just a few times. The chain recombines TRBV6-1 with TRBJ2-7; 7 nucleotides agree with TRBD2. The CDR3 totals 14 residues. CDR1 is MNHNS and CDR2 is SASEGT in the germline V gene. Losses at the gene ends were 5 bases for V and 4 bases for J; bases not matched to a gene: 8. For the CDR3, the DNA is TGTGCCAGCAGTCCCACCGGCGGGAGTTACGAGCAGTACTTC. This gives the protein CASSPTGGSYEQYF.

This clone has only a few counts. The J gene is TRBJ2-7, the V gene TRBV6-2 or TRBV6-3, with 14 bases matching TRBD2. After removal of 7 bases from V and 4 bases from J, the junction contained 15 bases not matched to a gene. Germline CDR1 is MNHEY and CDR2 is SVGEGT. The length of the CDR3 is 18 residues. CDR3 coding DNA: TGTGCCAGCATGGGGACCAATCCGGGACTAGCGGGAGTTTACGAGCAGTACTTC. This codes for CASMGTNPGLAGVYEQYF.

V usage is TRBV27 and J usage is TRBJ2-2, with a weak D call TRBD1 (6 bases). The CDR3 totals 14 residues. The germline V gene encodes CDR1 MNHEY and CDR2 SMNVEV (reference sequence). The V end was cut by 7 bases, the J end by 7 bases, with 16 bases between. CDR3 nucleotide sequence: TGTGCCAGCAAATCCCAGGGGAATCACGGGGAGCTGTTTTTT. This translates into CASKSQGNHGELFF.

Many counts were recorded for this clone. This sequence joins TRBV10-3 and TRBJ2-7; perhaps TRBD1 as D (6 bases). This CDR3 is 16 amino acids long. Germline CDR1 is ENHRY and CDR2 is SYGVKD. Between the trimmed V and J ends, which lost 4 bases and 2 bases, there was a span of 18 bases. CDR3 residues: CAISGIDRIQTYEQYF. CDR3 DNA sequence: TGTGCCATCAGTGGGATCGACAGGATTCAAACCTACGAGCAGTACTTC.

The chain uses TRBV28 and TRBJ2-7; 10 bases agree with TRBD2. Per the germline V gene, CDR1 is MDHEN and CDR2 is SYDVKM. The CDR3 has 15 residues. J lost 1 base, V lost 5 bases, and 5 bases had no gene match. CDR3 bases: TGTGCCAGCAGTGAGACTAGCGGGCGATCCTACGAGCAGTACTTC. Amino acid sequence: CASSETSGRSYEQYF.

In this sample, this clone turned up many times. The chain is built from TRBV19 and TRBJ1-5; D gene ambiguous. The germline CDR1 and CDR2 sequences are LNHDA and SQIVND (reference sequence). CDR3 length: 13 amino acids. The V end was cut by 7 bases, the J end by 2 bases, with 9 bases between. Here the CDR3 reads CASNKVGNQPQHF. Here the CDR3 DNA reads TGTGCCAGTAATAAGGTAGGCAATCAGCCCCAGCATTTT. Full variable domain (remainder filled in from reference TRBV19 and TRBJ1-5): DGGITQSPKYLFRKEGQNVTLSCEQNLNHDAMYWYRQDPGQGLRLIYYSQIVNDFQKGDIAEGYSVSREKKESFPLTVTSAQKNPTAFYLCASNKVGNQPQHFGDGTRLSIL.

The J gene is TRBJ1-1, the V gene TRBV5-1, with TRBD1 as a possible D gene (6 bases). From germline, CDR1 is SGHRS and CDR2 YFSETQ. V was shortened by 4 bases and J by 2 bases, with 15 bases between the two germline ends. This CDR3 is built from 15 residues. This chain's CDR3 is CASSPVQGLNTEAFF. The CDR3 DNA reads as TGCGCCAGCAGCCCGGTACAGGGACTAAACACTGAAGCTTTCTTT.